The clone carrying this T cell receptor beta chain was observed a few times. It was genomic DNA that served as the template for profiling TCR beta VDJ and CDR3. TCRdb reprocessed the reads with MiXCR, giving one entry per CDR3 protein. This sample has approximately 170,000 distinct CDR3 sequences; over 40% occur once, and the top ten carry 3.2%. This sample was taken from a study of CD8+CD57+ T cells in acquired aplastic anemia. Patients chosen for sequencing had shown CD8+CD57+ cell expansion by flow cytometry. The CDR3 is 16 amino acids. Trimming stripped 1 base from V and 0 bases from J, with 12 bases between. Germline V gene data show CDR1 as SGHNT and CDR2 as YYREEE (reference sequence).

The sequenced sample consisted of sorted CD4+, CD8+, or CD8+CD57+ T cells (not recorded which) from PBMCs. This chain links TRBV5-4 with TRBJ2-3, with D perhaps matching TRBD1 (6 bases). The source is a human donor with aplastic anemia. CDR3 loop: CASSLRAGASTDTQYF. The CDR3 region has the DNA TGTGCCAGCAGCTTGCGGGCAGGGGCTAGCACAGATACGCAGTATTTT.